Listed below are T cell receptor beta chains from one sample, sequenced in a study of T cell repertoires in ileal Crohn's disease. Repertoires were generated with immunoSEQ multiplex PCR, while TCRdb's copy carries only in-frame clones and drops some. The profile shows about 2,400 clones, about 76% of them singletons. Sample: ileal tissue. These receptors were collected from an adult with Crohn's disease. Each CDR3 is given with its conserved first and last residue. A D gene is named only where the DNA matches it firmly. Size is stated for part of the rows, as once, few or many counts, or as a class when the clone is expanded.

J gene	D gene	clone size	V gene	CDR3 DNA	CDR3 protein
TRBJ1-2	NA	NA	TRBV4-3	TGCGCCAGCTCCGCCGGGAGGACCTATGGCTACACCTTC	CASSAGRTYGYTF
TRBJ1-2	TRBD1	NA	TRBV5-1	TGCGCCAGCAGCTTGACAGGGGATGGTGGCTACACCTTC	CASSLTGDGGYTF
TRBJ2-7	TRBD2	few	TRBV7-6	TGTGCCAGCAGCTTAGAGGCTAGCGGGGGATACGAGCAGTACTTC	CASSLEASGGYEQYF
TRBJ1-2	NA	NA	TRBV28	TGTGCCAGCAGTTTATCGGCAGGCTATGGCTACACCTTC	CASSLSAGYGYTF
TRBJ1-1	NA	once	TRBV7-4	TGTGCCAGCAACTCCAGGGTCCGGAGCCCCTCCTCCATGAACACTGAAGCTTTCTTT	CASNSRVRSPSSMNTEAFF
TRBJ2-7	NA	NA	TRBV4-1	TGCGCCAGCAGCCAAGACCCCCCGGGGTATGGCTACGAGCAGTACTTC	CASSQDPPGYGYEQYF
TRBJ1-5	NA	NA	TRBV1	TGCACCAGCAGCCAGGCCCGGAGGGCTTGGCAGCCCCAGCATTTT	CTSSQARRAWQPQHF
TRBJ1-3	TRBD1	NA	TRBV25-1	TGTGCCAGCAGTGATCCGGGACAGGGGGCTGGAAACACCATATATTTT	CASSDPGQGAGNTIYF
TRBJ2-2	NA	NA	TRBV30	TGTGCCTGGAGTTCGTTCGCGAACACCGGGGAGCTGTTTTTT	CAWSSFANTGELFF
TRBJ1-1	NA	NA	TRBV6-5	TGTGCCAGCAGTTTGCCAGGAACGGTCACTGAAGCTTTCTTT	CASSLPGTVTEAFF
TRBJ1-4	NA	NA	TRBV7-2	TGTGCCAGCAAGCCAACAGGGACGACTAATGAAAAACTGTTTTTT	CASKPTGTTNEKLFF
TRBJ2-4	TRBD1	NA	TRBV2	TGTGCCAGCACCGTAGGGACAGGGGGCCAGTACTTC	CASTVGTGGQYF
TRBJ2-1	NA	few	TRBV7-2	TGTGCCAGCAGCTTCTCACAGAGCTCCTACAATGAGCAGTTCTTC	CASSFSQSSYNEQFF
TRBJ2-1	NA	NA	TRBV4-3	TGCGCCAGCAGCCAAGAGGGGGCTCTCTCCTACAATGAGCAGTTCTTC	CASSQEGALSYNEQFF
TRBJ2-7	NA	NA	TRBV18	TGTGCCAGCTCACCGGGGACGGCGGGGGCTCTGGAGCAGTACTTC	CASSPGTAGALEQYF
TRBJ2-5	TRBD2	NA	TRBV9	TGTGCCAGCAGCGCAAGGGGGACTAGCGGGAGGGTAAAAGAGACCCAGTACTTC	CASSARGTSGRVKETQYF
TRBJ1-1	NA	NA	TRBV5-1	TGCGCCAGCAGCTTCGACGGGGGAAACACTGAAGCTTTCTTT	CASSFDGGNTEAFF
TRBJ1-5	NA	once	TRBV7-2	TGTGCCAGCAGCTTATGGGGGGGGCGGGATCAGCCCCAGCATTTT	CASSLWGGRDQPQHF
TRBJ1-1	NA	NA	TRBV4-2	TGTGCCAGCAGCCAAGATCAGGGGTCAGTGAACACTGAAGCTTTCTTT	CASSQDQGSVNTEAFF
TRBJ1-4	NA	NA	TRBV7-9	TGTGCCAGCAGCTTAGGAGGGGCCCAGGGGTTTAATGAAAAACTGTTTTTT	CASSLGGAQGFNEKLFF
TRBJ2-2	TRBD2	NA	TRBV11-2	TGTGCCAGCAGCCGCGCGGGGGGCGGGACCGGGGAGCTGTTTTTT	CASSRAGGGTGELFF
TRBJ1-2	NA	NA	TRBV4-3	TGCGCCAGCAGCCAAGGGGCAGCAGACAACTATGGCTACACCTTC	CASSQGAADNYGYTF
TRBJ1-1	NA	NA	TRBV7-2	TGTGCCAGCAGCTTTGGGGCCCTGGGAACTGAAGCTTTCTTT	CASSFGALGTEAFF
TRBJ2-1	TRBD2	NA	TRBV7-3	TGTGCCAGCAGCTTGACTAGCGCGAGCTCCTACAATGAGCAGTTCTTC	CASSLTSASSYNEQFF
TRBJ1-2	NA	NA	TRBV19	TGTGCCAGTAGTTCGCGGAAGGCAAATCGAAAGACCTATGGCTACACCTTC	CASSSRKANRKTYGYTF
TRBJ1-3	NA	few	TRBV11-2	TGTGCCAGCAGCTTAGGATACGGGACACTGGCTTTGAACACCATATATTTT	CASSLGYGTLALNTIYF
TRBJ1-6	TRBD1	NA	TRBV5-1	TGCGCCAGCAGCGGCGGGACAGGGGGCGCTTCGGATAATTCACCCCTCCACTTT	CASSGGTGGASDNSPLHF
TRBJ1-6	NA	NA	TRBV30	TGTGCCTGGACGGGTGGGGCCTTTGAGTCACCCCTCCACTTT	CAWTGGAFESPLHF
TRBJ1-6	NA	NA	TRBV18	TGTGCCAGCTCACTTTCGGACAGCCGCCCCCTCCACTTT	CASSLSDSRPLHF
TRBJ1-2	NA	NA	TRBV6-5	TGTGCCAGCAGTTACGGCCCATATGGCTACACCTTC	CASSYGPYGYTF
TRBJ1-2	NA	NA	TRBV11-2	TGTGCCAGCAGCCCGGGACTTCGGTATGGCTACACCTTC	CASSPGLRYGYTF
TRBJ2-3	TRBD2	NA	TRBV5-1	TGTGCCAGCAGCCTAGCTTCTAGCGGGACCACAGATACGCAGTATTTT	CASSLASSGTTDTQYF
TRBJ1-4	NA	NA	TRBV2	TGTGCCAGCAGCATCGGTCAAAAACTGTTTTTT	CASSIGQKLFF
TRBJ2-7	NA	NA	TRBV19	TGTGCCAGTACCCTTAGTAGGGGCTACGAGCAGTACTTC	CASTLSRGYEQYF
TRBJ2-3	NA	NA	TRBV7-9	TGTGCCAGCAACCCACTCGGGGAGGACACAGATACGCAGTATTTT	CASNPLGEDTDTQYF
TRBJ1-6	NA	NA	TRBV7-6	TGTGCCAGCAGCTTAGGCAGGGCCCATAATTCACCCCTCCACTTT	CASSLGRAHNSPLHF
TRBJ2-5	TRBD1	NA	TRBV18	TGTGCCAGCTCTCGACAGGGGGGAGAGACCCAGTACTTC	CASSRQGGETQYF
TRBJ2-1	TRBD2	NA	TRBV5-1	TGTGCCAGCAGCTTGAGGGTTTTGAGGGCTAGCGGATACAATGAGCAGTTCTTC	CASSLRVLRASGYNEQFF
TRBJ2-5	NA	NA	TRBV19	TGTGCCAGTAGTATTTCGGGGATGGAGACCCTGTACTTC	CASSISGMETLYF
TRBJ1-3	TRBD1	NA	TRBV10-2	TGCGCCAGCACCTGGGACAGTGGAAACACCATATATTTT	CASTWDSGNTIYF
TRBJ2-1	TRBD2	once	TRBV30	TGTGCCTGGAGTGTAGGTAGCGGGGGGGCCGCTGAGCAGTTCTTC	CAWSVGSGGAAEQFF
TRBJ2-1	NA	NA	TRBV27	TGTGCCAGCAGCCCAGGGGCTGGCCTATACAATGAGCAGTTCTTC	CASSPGAGLYNEQFF
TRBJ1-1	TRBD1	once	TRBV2	TGTGCCAGCAGCAGGGACAGCCCGATGAACACTGAAGCTTTCTTT	CASSRDSPMNTEAFF
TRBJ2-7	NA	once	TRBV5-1	TGCGCCAGCAGCTTGGTAACAGACTCCTACGAGCAGTACTTC	CASSLVTDSYEQYF
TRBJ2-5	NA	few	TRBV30	TGTGCCTGGAGTCCCTCGGAGACCCAGTACTTC	CAWSPSETQYF
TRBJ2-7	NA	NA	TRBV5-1	TGCGCCAGCAGCCGGGACTCCGACTACGAGCAGTACTTC	CASSRDSDYEQYF
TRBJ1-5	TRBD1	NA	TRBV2	TGTGCCAGCAGTAAACAGGGGGCAGACAATCAGCCCCAGCATTTT	CASSKQGADNQPQHF
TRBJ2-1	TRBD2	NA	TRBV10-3	TGTGCCATCAAAGAACTAGCGGGCTACAATGAGCAGTTCTTC	CAIKELAGYNEQFF
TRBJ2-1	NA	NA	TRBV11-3	TGTGCCAGCAGCAGACAATACAATGAGCAGTTCTTC	CASSRQYNEQFF
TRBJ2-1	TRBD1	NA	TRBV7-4	TGTGCCAGCAGCTTAGAGACGGACAGGTGGGGATTGAATGAGAATGAGCAGTTCTTC	CASSLETDRWGLNENEQFF
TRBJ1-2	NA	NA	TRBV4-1	TGCGCCAGCAGCCAAGTTGGCCATAACTATGGCTACACCTTC	CASSQVGHNYGYTF
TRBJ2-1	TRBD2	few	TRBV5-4	TGTGCCAGCAGCCCCGCGACTAGCGGGAGTTTGGAGCAGTTCTTC	CASSPATSGSLEQFF
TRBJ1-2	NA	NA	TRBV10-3	TGTGCCATCAGTGGGGTGGGGGCCGGCTACACCTTC	CAISGVGAGYTF
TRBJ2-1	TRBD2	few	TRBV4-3	TGCGCCAGCAGCCAAGATCCACTAGCGGGAGGGGATGAGCAGTTCTTC	CASSQDPLAGGDEQFF
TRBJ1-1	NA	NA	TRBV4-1	TGCGCCAGCAGCCAAGAGTCAGCGGCTTTCTTT	CASSQESAAFF
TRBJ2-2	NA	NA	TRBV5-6	TGTGCCAGCAGCTCCCAGACTACAACCGGGGAGCTGTTTTTT	CASSSQTTTGELFF
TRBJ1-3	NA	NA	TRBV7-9	TGTGCCAGCAGCTTCGCGAGAAACACCATATATTTT	CASSFARNTIYF
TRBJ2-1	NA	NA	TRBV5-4	TGTGCCAGCAGCTTGGTACCAGGGGAGGGCTACAATGAGCAGTTCTTC	CASSLVPGEGYNEQFF
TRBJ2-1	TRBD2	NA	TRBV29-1	TGCAGCGTTTACGGCGGGAGTGGGTTGAATGAGCAGTTCTTC	CSVYGGSGLNEQFF
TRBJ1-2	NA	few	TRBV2	TGTGCCAGCAGTGAAAGGCAGGGCGCTAACTATGGCTACACCTTC	CASSERQGANYGYTF